A selection of T cell receptor beta chains follows, all from one sample in a study of regulatory T cells in long-lasting Graves disease. TCRdb re-called the multiplex PCR reads with MiXCR, one entry per CDR3 protein. The table includes about 200,000 distinct CDR3 sequences, about 19% detected once. These same records also appear under a second study, on T cells in Graves' hyperthyroidism and ophthalmopathy.

The specimen comprised peripheral blood mononuclear cells (PBMCs), sampled at new diagnosis, from a patient treated with antithyroid drugs. These receptors all come from a woman in her twenties or thirties with Graves disease. CDR3s leave out the opening cysteine and the closing phenylalanine or tryptophan.

j_call v_call cdr3_aa
TRBJ1-1 TRBV28 ASRLQGAGGTEAF
TRBJ2-2 TRBV5-1 ASGTSGMTGELF
TRBJ1-5 TRBV6-1 ASSELRASQEPQH
TRBJ2-7 TRBV11-3 ASSLGGQRSYEQY
TRBJ1-5 TRBV15 ATSGTGYSNQPQH
TRBJ1-1 TRBV6-9 ASSWDPNTEAF
TRBJ2-3 TRBV27 ASSLFRGESTDTQY
TRBJ1-6 TRBV20-1 SARDRGETYNSPLH
TRBJ1-5 TRBV7-9 ASSAQTASGQPQH
TRBJ1-3 TRBV30 AWSVGGTGNTIY
TRBJ1-5 TRBV30 AWSVEVGMGGQPQH
TRBJ2-7 TRBV27 ASTSLTGGYEQY
TRBJ1-2 TRBV30 AWSRDTNYGYT
TRBJ1-1 TRBV27 ASSPYGGRGTEAF
TRBJ1-5 TRBV6-4 ASSWGQVNQPQH
TRBJ2-1 TRBV10-1 ASGPSWGNEQF
TRBJ1-1 TRBV29-1 SVEGLRGWMNTEAF
TRBJ2-1 TRBV4-1 ASSQLVGQGCIRGHNEQF
TRBJ2-1 TRBV15 ATSGAGGIAHNEQF
TRBJ2-7 TRBV30 AWTSQGSFGEQY
TRBJ1-1 TRBV9 ASSVATSGNTEAF
TRBJ2-6 TRBV19 ASSIDPRTGFRSGANVLT
TRBJ1-5 TRBV6-5 ASSSSGWPQH
TRBJ2-3 TRBV12-3/TRBV12-4 ASRSGAGDTQY
TRBJ2-2 TRBV6-5 ASSSDRGLTGELF
TRBJ1-6 TRBV20-1 SARDPPGFNSPLH
TRBJ2-1 TRBV14 ASSNRLAGGYEQF
TRBJ1-2 TRBV15 ATSRLGQGANYGYT
TRBJ2-2 TRBV7-9 ASSLDLGAGELF
TRBJ2-3 TRBV12-3/TRBV12-4 ASSPGTSGGSDTQY
TRBJ1-1 TRBV28 ASSLPRQMNTEAF
TRBJ2-7 TRBV28 ASGSVGLWAGAYEQY
TRBJ1-4 TRBV19 ASSPGLATNEKLL
TRBJ2-7 TRBV20-1 SAQQGVGTYEHY
TRBJ2-2 TRBV18 ASSPREGTATTGELF
TRBJ2-7 TRBV7-2 ASSSATGASYEQY
TRBJ2-3 TRBV28 ASEEGGATDTQY
TRBJ1-1 TRBV19 ASSSPGWGTEAF
TRBJ2-5 TRBV14 ASSKPGLLGLETQY
TRBJ2-1 TRBV28 ASSTRLVNEQF
TRBJ2-7 TRBV20-1 SAAGHNYEQY
TRBJ2-7 TRBV12-3/TRBV12-4 ASRPTSGGAYEQY
TRBJ1-1 TRBV2 ASTWQGVNTEAF
TRBJ2-1 TRBV27 ASSLDRLTYNEQF
TRBJ1-1 TRBV28 ASVQGVRQAF
TRBJ1-3 TRBV7-3 ASSPLGAGWATIY